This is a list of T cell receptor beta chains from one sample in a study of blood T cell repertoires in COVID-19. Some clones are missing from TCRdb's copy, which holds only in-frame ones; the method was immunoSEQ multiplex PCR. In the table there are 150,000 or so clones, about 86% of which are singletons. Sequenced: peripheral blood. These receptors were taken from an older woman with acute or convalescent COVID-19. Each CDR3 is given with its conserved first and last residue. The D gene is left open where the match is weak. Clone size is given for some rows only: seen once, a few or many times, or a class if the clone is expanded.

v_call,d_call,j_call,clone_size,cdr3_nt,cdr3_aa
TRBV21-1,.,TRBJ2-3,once,TGTGCCAGCAGCAAAGGCTCGGGACACTCTACAGATACGCAGTATTTT,CASSKGSGHSTDTQYF
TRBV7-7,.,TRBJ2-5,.,TGTGCTAGCAGCTTAACGTTAGACTTACCCCAAGAGACCCAGTACTTC,CASSLTLDLPQETQYF
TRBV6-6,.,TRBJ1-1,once,TGTGCCAGCAGTTACTCGACAGGACCGGTTACCACTGAAGCTTTCTTT,CASSYSTGPVTTEAFF
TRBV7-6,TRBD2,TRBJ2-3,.,TGTGCCAGCAGCCCCGGACTAGCGGGGCTCACAGATACGCAGTATTTT,CASSPGLAGLTDTQYF
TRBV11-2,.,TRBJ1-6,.,TGTGCCAGCAGCCCCCCAGGGAAAAGGTCACCCCTCCACTTT,CASSPPGKRSPLHF
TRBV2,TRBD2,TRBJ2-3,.,TGTGCCAGCAGAGCGGGGCTCCTAACAGATACGCAGTATTTT,CASRAGLLTDTQYF
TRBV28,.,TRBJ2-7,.,TGTGCCAGCAGTTTAGAACTAAGGAGTTCCTACGAGCAGTACTTC,CASSLELRSSYEQYF
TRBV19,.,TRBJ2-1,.,TGTGCCAGTAGTATATCCCCCGTAACCTACAATGAGCAGTTCTTC,CASSISPVTYNEQFF
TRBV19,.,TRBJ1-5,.,TGTGCCAGTAGTACCGCGGGGACCCGCAATCAGCCCCAGCATTTT,CASSTAGTRNQPQHF
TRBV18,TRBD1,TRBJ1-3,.,TGTGCCAGCTCACAGGACAGGGACTCTGGAAACACCATATATTTT,CASSQDRDSGNTIYF
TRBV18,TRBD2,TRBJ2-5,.,TGTGCCAGCTCACCACGGGGTAGCGGGGGATCGGAGACCCAGTACTTC,CASSPRGSGGSETQYF
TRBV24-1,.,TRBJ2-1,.,TGTGCCACCGGGCCCGAGGGGGGGAGCTCCTACAATGAGCAGTTCTTC,CATGPEGGSSYNEQFF
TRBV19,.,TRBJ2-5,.,TGTGCCAGTCGACAGGAAAAGACCCAGTACTTC,CASRQEKTQYF
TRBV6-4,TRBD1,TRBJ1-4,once,TGTGCCAGCAGTGCGACAGGGGTTCTTAATCGTGAAAAACTGTTTTTT,CASSATGVLNREKLFF
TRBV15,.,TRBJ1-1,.,TGTGCCACCAGCAGGTCGGGTCCGAACACTGAAGCTTTCTTT,CATSRSGPNTEAFF
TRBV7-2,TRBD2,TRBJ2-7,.,TGTGCCAGCAGCTTAGCCGGACTAGCGGGCCGGGTAGAGTACTTC,CASSLAGLAGRVEYF
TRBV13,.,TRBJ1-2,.,TGTGCCAGCAGCTTGGACGAGACAGATTATGGCTACACCTTC,CASSLDETDYGYTF
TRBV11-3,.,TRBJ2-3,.,TGTGCCAGCAGCTTAGTTCCTGATACGCAGTATTTT,CASSLVPDTQYF
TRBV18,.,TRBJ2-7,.,TGTGCCAGCTCACCGGGAGTGGGCACCTCCTACGAGCAGTACTTC,CASSPGVGTSYEQYF
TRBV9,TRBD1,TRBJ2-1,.,TGTGCCAGCACCACAACAGGGGGCGCTAGTAATGAGCAGTTCTTC,CASTTTGGASNEQFF
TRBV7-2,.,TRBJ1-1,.,TGTGCCAGCAGCTTAGCGGGGGGTTCCCTCCGTATTGGGGCTTTCTTT,CASSLAGGSLRIGAFF
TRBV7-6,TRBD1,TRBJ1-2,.,TGTGCCAGCAGCCCATCGCGCGCGGACAGGGCGTTTCGCTACACCTTC,CASSPSRADRAFRYTF
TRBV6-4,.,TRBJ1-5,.,TGTGCCAGCAGTGAATCGCCAGGGCTCCCCCAGCATTTT,CASSESPGLPQHF
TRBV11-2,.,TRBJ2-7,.,TGTGCCAGCAGCTCTTATCAGGTTTCCTACGAGCAGTACTTC,CASSSYQVSYEQYF
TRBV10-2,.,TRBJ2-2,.,TGCGCCAGCAGGGACAACCTCAGGCAACGGACCGGGGAGCTGTTTTTT,CASRDNLRQRTGELFF
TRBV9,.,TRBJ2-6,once,TGTGCCAGCAGCGTAGACAGCCTCCGAGTCTCTGGGGCCAACGTCCTGACTTTC,CASSVDSLRVSGANVLTF
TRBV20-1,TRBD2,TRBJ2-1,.,TGCAGTGCTAGTAGCGGGGGATCTTACAATGAGCAGTTCTTC,CSASSGGSYNEQFF
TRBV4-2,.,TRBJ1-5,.,TGTGCCAGCAGCCAAGTTAGGGGGAACAATCAGCCCCAGCATTTT,CASSQVRGNNQPQHF
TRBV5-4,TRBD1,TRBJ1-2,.,TGTGCCAGCAGCAAGGACAGGGCCTATGGCTACACCTTC,CASSKDRAYGYTF
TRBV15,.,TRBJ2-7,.,TGTGCCACCGCAGGGCTACCTTCCTACGAGCAGTACTTC,CATAGLPSYEQYF
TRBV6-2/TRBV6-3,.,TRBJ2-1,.,TGTGCCAGCAGTTACTCGAGTATGGGGGGTGAGCAGTTCTTC,CASSYSSMGGEQFF
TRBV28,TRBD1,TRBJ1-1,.,TGTGCCAGCAGCCCCCCAGGGACAGGCAACACTGAAGCTTTCTTT,CASSPPGTGNTEAFF
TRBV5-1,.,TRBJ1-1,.,TGCGCCAGCACCCAGATATCGGGGGGCACTGAAGCTTTCTTT,CASTQISGGTEAFF
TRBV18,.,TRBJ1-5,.,TGTGCCAGCTCACCAACAGCCCCTAGCAATCAGCCCCAGCATTTT,CASSPTAPSNQPQHF
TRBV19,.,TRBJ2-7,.,TGTGCCAGTAGTATAAGTAGTCAGGGGCTCTACGAGCAGTACTTC,CASSISSQGLYEQYF
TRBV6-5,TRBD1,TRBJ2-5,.,TGTGCCAGCAGGCCTGACAGGGTTCAAGAGACCCAGTACTTC,CASRPDRVQETQYF
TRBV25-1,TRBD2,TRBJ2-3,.,TGTGCCAGCAGTGAGTTAGCGGGGTGGGGAGATACGCAGTATTTT,CASSELAGWGDTQYF
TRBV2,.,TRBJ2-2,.,TGTGCCAGCACTATAGGAGGCTTCCCAACTGGGGAGCTGTTTTTT,CASTIGGFPTGELFF
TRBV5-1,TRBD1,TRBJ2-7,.,TGCGCCAGCAGCCCGCGGACAGGGGGCTCCTACGAGCAGTACTTC,CASSPRTGGSYEQYF
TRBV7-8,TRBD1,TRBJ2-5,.,TGTGCCAGCAGCCCGGACAGGGGGAGAGAGACCCAGTACTTC,CASSPDRGRETQYF
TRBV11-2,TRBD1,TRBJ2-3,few,TGTGCCAGCGCTCGGACAGGTCCAGATACGCAGTATTTT,CASARTGPDTQYF
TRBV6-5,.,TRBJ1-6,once,TGTGCCACCACCCTGATAGATCGTTATAATTCACCCCTCCACTTT,CATTLIDRYNSPLHF
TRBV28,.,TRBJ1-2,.,TGTGCCAGCAGCTCACAGGCATCTCTCTATGGCTACACCTTC,CASSSQASLYGYTF
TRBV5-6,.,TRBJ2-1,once,TGTGCCAGCAGCTTCATTAGGAGCTCCTACAATGAGCAGTTCTTC,CASSFIRSSYNEQFF
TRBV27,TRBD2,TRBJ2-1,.,TGTGCCAGCAGTTTCAGGGTCTCGGGGCGGGGGGCCGAGCAGTTCTTC,CASSFRVSGRGAEQFF
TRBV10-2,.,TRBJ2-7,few,TGCGCCAGCATCCCCATGGGGGGGCCTCCCAACGAGCAGTACTTC,CASIPMGGPPNEQYF
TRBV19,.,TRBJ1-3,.,TGTGCCAGTAGCCCCTCCTCTACCTCCTCTGGAAACACCATATATTTT,CASSPSSTSSGNTIYF
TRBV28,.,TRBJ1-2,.,TGTGCCAGCAGTCCGAGACAAGGCTACACCTTC,CASSPRQGYTF
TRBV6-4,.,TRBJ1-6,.,TGTGCCAGCAGTGTGATTCCAGGGAACGATTCACCCCTCCACTTT,CASSVIPGNDSPLHF
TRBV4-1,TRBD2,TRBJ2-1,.,TGCGCCAGCAGCCAAGTCCTCACTAGCGGGGTAAACAATGAGCAGTTCTTC,CASSQVLTSGVNNEQFF